The 24 T cell receptor beta chains reported below all come from one sample, sequenced in a study of blood T cell repertoires in COVID-19. Method: immunoSEQ multiplex PCR; TCRdb's copy keeps in-frame clones and lacks some. This sample yields some 99,000 clones, of which around 82% are seen a single time; 6% to 7% belongs to the top ten. The sequenced material came from peripheral blood. Every receptor here comes from a woman in her fifties or sixties with acute or convalescent COVID-19.

This clone showed up just a few times. The chain has TRBV5-1 and TRBJ1-2; tentatively, D is TRBD1 (5 bases). Germline V gene sequence: CDR1 SGHRS, CDR2 YFSETQ. CDR3 length: 16 residues. Trimming shortened V by 5 bases and J by 6 bases, and 23 bases separated the two germline ends. The CDR3 loop reads CASSRTVIRSRDGYTF. In DNA form, the CDR3 reads TGCGCCAGCAGTCGTACGGTCATCCGATCCAGGGATGGCTACACCTTC.

This clone was recorded at least ten times. The chain uses TRBV18 and TRBJ1-2; TRBD1 might be the D (6 bases). The CDR3 runs to 14 residues. Trimming removed 4 bases from V and 0 bases from J, with 9 bases in between. Germline CDR1 reads KGHSH; CDR2 reads LQKENI. The CDR3 here is CASSLTGSNYGYTF. CDR3 in DNA: TGTGCCAGCTCACTGACAGGTTCTAACTATGGCTACACCTTC. The full variable domain, completed using reference TRBV18 and TRBJ1-2, is NAGVMQNPRHLVRRRGQEARLRCSPMKGHSHVYWYRQLPEEGLKFMVYLQKENIIDESGMPKERFSAEFPKEGPSILRIQQVVRGDSAAYFCASSLTGSNYGYTFGSGTRLTVV.

This chain links TRBV4-1 with TRBJ2-1, with 7 positions matching TRBD1. The germline CDR1 and CDR2 sequences are MGHRA and YSYEKL. The CDR3 is 13 residues long. V shed 0 bases and J 12 bases; nucleotides not matched to a gene: 5. CDR3 in amino acids: CASSQDSSGGQFF. The CDR3 region has the DNA TGCGCCAGCAGCCAAGATTCGTCAGGGGGGCAGTTCTTC.

This clone occurred once. The gene calls are TRBV7-3 and TRBJ2-1, with no clear D. In germline, CDR1 is SGHTA, CDR2 FQGTGA. The CDR3 runs 13 residues. The V end lost 2 bases, the J end lost 2 bases, and 4 bases lay between the germline ends. The CDR3 DNA sequence: TGTGCCAGCAGCTTAGGAGCCTACAATGAGCAGTTCTTC. Encoded protein: CASSLGAYNEQFF. The variable domain in full, with the rest retrieved from reference TRBV7-3 and TRBJ2-1, is GAGVSQTPSNKVTEKGKYVELRCDPISGHTALYWYRQSLGQGPEFLIYFQGTGAADDSGLPNDRFFAVRPEGSVSTLKIQRTERGDSAVYLCASSLGAYNEQFFGPGTRLTVL.

CDR3 nucleotide sequence: TGTGCCACCAGTGAGGCGGGTGGGACCGGGGAGCTGTTTTTT. As protein: CATSEAGGTGELFF. This chain links TRBV24-1 with TRBJ2-2, with D possibly being TRBD2 (5 bases). Germline V gives CDR1 KGHDR, CDR2 SFDVKD. There are 14 residues in the CDR3. V shed 4 bases and J shed 5 bases, with 10 bases lying between them.

This chain links TRBV6-6 with TRBJ2-1, with 10 nucleotides matching TRBD2. The V gene's germline CDR1 is MNHNY and CDR2 SVGAGI (reference sequence). J gave up 7 bases and V 5 bases, and 14 bases lay outside the gene matches. This CDR3 has 17 residues. CDR3 sequence: CASSLVLTSGAQNEQFF. The CDR3 nucleotides read TGTGCCAGCAGTCTCGTACTAACTAGCGGGGCCCAGAATGAGCAGTTCTTC.

This chain uses TRBV5-4 with TRBJ1-4; tentatively, D is TRBD1 (6 bases). Trimming took 4 bases from V and 6 from J, leaving 13 bases between them. The CDR3 length is 14 residues. Germline CDR1 is SGHNT and CDR2 is YYREEE (reference sequence). CDR3 sequence reads: CASSVRGFDEKLFF. The DNA of the CDR3 is TGTGCCAGCAGCGTAAGGGGGTTCGATGAAAAACTGTTTTTT.

The CDR3 spells CASGLEGRSQHF. The CDR3 DNA reads as TGTGCCAGTGGATTGGAAGGGAGGTCTCAGCATTTT. V gene TRBV19 combines with J gene TRBJ1-5; D unclear. Trimming stripped 8 bases from V and 13 bases from J, with 18 bases between. Germline assignment: CDR1 LNHDA and CDR2 SQIVND (reference sequence). The CDR3 length is 12 residues.

This chain uses TRBV5-1 with TRBJ2-2; 7 bases are shared with TRBD1. The CDR3 contains 17 residues. Germline V gene lookup returns CDR1 SGHRS and CDR2 YFSETQ. V gave up 3 bases and J gave up 1 base; unmatched junction bases: 9. The DNA for the CDR3 is TGCGCCAGCAGCTATTATTCCGGGACAGTGAACACCGGGGAGCTGTTTTTT. This sequence encodes CASSYYSGTVNTGELFF.

This clone has just a few counts. The gene calls are TRBV14 and TRBJ1-2; TRBD1 matches at 8 bases. Germline-derived CDR1 and CDR2 are SGHDN and FVKESK. Unmatched junction bases numbered 4, after V lost 4 bases and J lost 0 bases. The CDR3 is 15 amino acids. CDR3 protein: CASSPGTGPNYGYTF. The DNA for the CDR3 is TGTGCCAGCAGCCCGGGGACAGGTCCTAACTATGGCTACACCTTC.

The chain couples TRBV2 to TRBJ1-2; 7 nucleotides agree with TRBD1. V lost 4 bases, J lost 0 bases, and 8 bases stayed unmatched. This CDR3 has 16 amino acids. Germline V gene data show CDR1 as SNHLY and CDR2 as FYNNEI. The CDR3 is CASSVRRDSSNYGYTF. CDR3 DNA: TGTGCCAGCAGTGTGAGGCGGGACAGCTCTAACTATGGCTACACCTTC.

This clone was detected only a few times. This chain joins TRBV30 and TRBJ1-2; D call uncertain. Deletions cut 4 bases from V and 8 bases from J, with 20 bases between. This CDR3 contains 14 residues. Germline V gene data show CDR1 as GTSNPN and CDR2 as SVGIG (reference sequence). The CDR3 DNA reads TGTGCCTGGACCCGTGGGGAGGGCGTCCTGGGCTACACCTTC. Translated, it gives CAWTRGEGVLGYTF. Supplemented by reference TRBV30 and TRBJ1-2, the full variable domain reads SQTIHQWPATLVQPVGSPLSLECTVEGTSNPNLYWYRQAAGRGLQLLFYSVGIGQISSEVPQNLSASRPQDRQFILSSKKLLLSDSGFYLCAWTRGEGVLGYTFGSGTRLTVV.

CDR3 coding DNA: TGTGCCAGCAGTTACTCTCGAACGGCAACTAATGAAAAACTGTTTTTT. Residues: CASSYSRTATNEKLFF. The rearrangement links TRBV6-6 to TRBJ1-4; D is uncertain. This CDR3 is 16 amino acids long. V was shortened by 0 bases and J by 0 bases, with 8 bases between the two germline ends. Germline V gene data show CDR1 as MNHNY and CDR2 as SVGAGI (reference sequence).

CDR3 bases: TGTGCCTGGAGTGCTAGCGGGGGGGGATCTGTGCAGTACTTC. Translating it yields CAWSASGGGSVQYF. V usage is TRBV30 and J usage is TRBJ2-7; TRBD2 matches 12 bases. CDR1 GTSNPN and CDR2 SVGIG come from the germline V gene (reference sequence). This CDR3 has 14 amino acids. Trimming at V came to 1 base and at J to 9 bases, leaving 7 bases not matched to a gene.

This clone was recorded a few times. This chain uses TRBV2 with TRBJ1-2, with D unclear. The CDR3 covers 14 residues. Germline V gene sequence: CDR1 SNHLY, CDR2 FYNNEI. V was pared by 4 bases and J by 7 bases, with 16 bases between. CDR3 amino acids: CASSVMAGTSGYTF. The DNA for the CDR3 is TGTGCCAGCAGTGTAATGGCGGGTACATCTGGCTACACCTTC.

The chain recombines TRBV5-1 with TRBJ1-1; tentatively, D is TRBD1 (6 bases). This CDR3 spans 16 amino acids. Trimming cost V 1 base and J 5 bases, with 18 bases left between them. Germline V gene data show CDR1 as SGHRS and CDR2 as YFSETQ. This CDR3 reads CASSLSQGRWLTEAFF. In nucleotides, the CDR3 is TGCGCCAGCAGCTTGTCACAGGGTAGGTGGTTGACTGAAGCTTTCTTT.

This clone has just one count. The chain recombines TRBV12-3 or TRBV12-4 with TRBJ1-2; a possible D gene is TRBD1 (6 bases). The CDR3 length is 12 residues. V was shortened by 11 bases and J by 0 bases, with 10 bases between the two germline ends. The CDR3 reads CAAEGANYGYTF. The CDR3 region has the DNA TGTGCCGCCGAGGGGGCTAACTATGGCTACACCTTC.

V gene TRBV14 combines with J gene TRBJ2-5, with TRBD1 identical over 7 bases. V lost 1 base and J lost 5; bases outside the gene matches: 10. The CDR3 is made up of 16 amino acids. Per germline, CDR1 SGHDN and CDR2 FVKESK. The CDR3 loop is CASSQARTGHRETQYF. The CDR3 DNA sequence: TGTGCCAGCAGCCAAGCAAGGACAGGTCACCGGGAGACCCAGTACTTC.

The chain joins TRBV9 to TRBJ2-3, with D uncertain. The CDR3 is made up of 13 amino acids. Per the germline V gene, CDR1 is SGDLS and CDR2 is YYNGEE. Trimming cost V 4 bases and J 2 bases, with 8 bases left between them. The CDR3 here is CASSFRYTDTQYF. In DNA, the CDR3 is TGTGCCAGCAGCTTTCGTTACACAGATACGCAGTATTTT.

This clone turned up a few times. The V call is TRBV3-1 (or the pseudogene TRBV3-2), the J call TRBJ1-5; perhaps TRBD1 as D (5 bases). With 1 base removed from V and 1 base from J, the gap between germline ends came to 8 bases. The CDR3 contains 15 residues. The germline CDR1 and CDR2 sequences are LGHDT and YNNKEL (reference sequence). The CDR3 here is CASSQGGESNQPQHF. The CDR3 nucleotides read TGTGCCAGCAGCCAAGGGGGCGAGAGCAATCAGCCCCAGCATTTT.

This chain joins TRBV4-2 and TRBJ1-2; maybe TRBD1 (5 bases). There are 14 residues in the CDR3. The ends were cut back, 1 base at V and 8 bases at J, with 14 bases in the middle. Germline CDR1 LGHNA, CDR2 YNFKEQ. The CDR3: CASSQGSQTAGYTF. The CDR3 bases are TGTGCCAGCAGCCAAGGGTCCCAGACAGCCGGCTACACCTTC.

J is TRBJ1-5 and V is TRBV10-3; 8 bases line up with TRBD1. Germline lookup yields CDR1 ENHRY and CDR2 SYGVKD. J gave up 5 bases and V 4 bases, and 4 bases lay outside the gene matches. This CDR3 spans 14 amino acids. CDR3 sequence: CAISAGQGDQPQHF. In DNA, the CDR3 is TGTGCCATCAGTGCCGGACAGGGCGATCAGCCCCAGCATTTT.

The chain carries TRBV3-1 (or the pseudogene TRBV3-2) and TRBJ1-2; TRBD1 is a possible D gene (5 bases). Germline V gene data show CDR1 as LGHDT and CDR2 as YNNKEL (reference sequence). Trimming cost V 4 bases and J 4 bases, with 10 bases left between them. This CDR3 spans 13 amino acids. The CDR3 here is CASSPGGGYGYTF. CDR3 in DNA: TGTGCCAGCAGCCCCGGGGGAGGCTATGGCTACACCTTC.

The V and J genes are TRBV19 and TRBJ2-1, with a possible D match to TRBD1 (7 bases). V lost 8 bases and J 7 bases, leaving 24 bases between the germline ends. CDR3 length: 16 amino acids. The germline gives CDR1 LNHDA, CDR2 SQIVND (reference sequence). The CDR3 loop reads CASSDRTRRGRNEQFF. DNA for the CDR3: TGTGCCAGTTCCGACAGAACTAGGAGGGGGCGGAATGAGCAGTTCTTC.